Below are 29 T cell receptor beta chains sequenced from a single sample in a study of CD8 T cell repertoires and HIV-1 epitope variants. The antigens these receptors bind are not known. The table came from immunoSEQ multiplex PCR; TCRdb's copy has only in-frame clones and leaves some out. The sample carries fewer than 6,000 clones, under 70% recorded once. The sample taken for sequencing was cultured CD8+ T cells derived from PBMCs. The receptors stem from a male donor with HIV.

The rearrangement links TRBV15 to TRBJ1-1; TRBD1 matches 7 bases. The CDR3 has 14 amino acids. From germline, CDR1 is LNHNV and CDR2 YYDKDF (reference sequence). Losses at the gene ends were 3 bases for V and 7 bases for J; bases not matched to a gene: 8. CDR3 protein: CATSRSRGTDEAFF. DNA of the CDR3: TGTGCCACCAGCAGGTCCCGTGGGACAGATGAAGCTTTCTTT.

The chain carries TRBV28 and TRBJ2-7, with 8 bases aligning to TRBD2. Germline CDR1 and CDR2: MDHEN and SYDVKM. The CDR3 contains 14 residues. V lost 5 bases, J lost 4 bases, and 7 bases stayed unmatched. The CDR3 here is CASSPSGGSYEQYF. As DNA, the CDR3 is TGTGCCAGCAGTCCCTCGGGAGGGAGTTACGAGCAGTACTTC.

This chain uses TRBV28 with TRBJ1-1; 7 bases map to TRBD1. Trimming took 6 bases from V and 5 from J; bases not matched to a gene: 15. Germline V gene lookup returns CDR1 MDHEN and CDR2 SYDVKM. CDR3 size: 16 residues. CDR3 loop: CASSFITGARSTEAFF. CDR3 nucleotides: TGTGCCAGCAGCTTCATTACAGGGGCGAGGTCGACTGAAGCTTTCTTT.

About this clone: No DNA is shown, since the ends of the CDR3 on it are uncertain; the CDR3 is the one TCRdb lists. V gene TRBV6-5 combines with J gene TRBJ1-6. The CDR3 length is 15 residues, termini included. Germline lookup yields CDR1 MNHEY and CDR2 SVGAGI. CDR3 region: CASSTSSSYNSPLHF.

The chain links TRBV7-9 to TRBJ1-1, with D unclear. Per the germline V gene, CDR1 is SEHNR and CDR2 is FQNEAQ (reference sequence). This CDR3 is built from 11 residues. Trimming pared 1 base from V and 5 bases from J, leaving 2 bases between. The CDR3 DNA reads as TGTGCCAGCAGCTTAGATACTGAAGCTTTCTTT. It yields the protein CASSLDTEAFF.

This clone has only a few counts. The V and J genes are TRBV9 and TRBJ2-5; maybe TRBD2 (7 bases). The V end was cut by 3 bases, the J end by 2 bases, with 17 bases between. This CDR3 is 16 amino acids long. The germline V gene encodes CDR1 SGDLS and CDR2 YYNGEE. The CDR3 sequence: CASSGRGGERQETQYF. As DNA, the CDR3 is TGTGCCAGCAGCGGACGAGGGGGGGAGAGACAAGAGACCCAGTACTTC. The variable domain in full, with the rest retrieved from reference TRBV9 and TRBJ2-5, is DSGVTQTPKHLITATGQRVTLRCSPRSGDLSVYWYQQSLDQGLQFLIQYYNGEERAKGNILERFSAQQFPDLHSELNLSSLELGDSALYFCASSGRGGERQETQYFGPGTRLLVL.

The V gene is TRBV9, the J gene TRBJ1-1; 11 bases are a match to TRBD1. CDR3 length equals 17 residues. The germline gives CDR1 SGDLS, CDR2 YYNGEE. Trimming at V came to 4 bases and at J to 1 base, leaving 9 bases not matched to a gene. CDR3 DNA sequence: TGTGCCAGCAGCACCACTGGGACAGGGGGACCGAACACTGAAGCTTTCTTT. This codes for CASSTTGTGGPNTEAFF.

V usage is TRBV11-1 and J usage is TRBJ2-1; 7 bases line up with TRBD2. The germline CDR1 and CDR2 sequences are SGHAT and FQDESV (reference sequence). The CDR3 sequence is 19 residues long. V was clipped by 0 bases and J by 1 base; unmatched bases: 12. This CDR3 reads CASSLAYSREVGSYNEQFF. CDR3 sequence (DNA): TGTGCCAGCAGCTTAGCGTATAGCCGGGAGGTTGGGTCCTACAATGAGCAGTTCTTC.

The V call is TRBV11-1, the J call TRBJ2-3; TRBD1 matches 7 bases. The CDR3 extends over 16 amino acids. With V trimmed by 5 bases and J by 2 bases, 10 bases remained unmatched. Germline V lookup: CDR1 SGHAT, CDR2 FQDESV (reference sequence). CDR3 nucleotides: TGTGCCAGCAGCCCCCCTAACAGGGGATACACAGATACGCAGTATTTT. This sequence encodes CASSPPNRGYTDTQYF.

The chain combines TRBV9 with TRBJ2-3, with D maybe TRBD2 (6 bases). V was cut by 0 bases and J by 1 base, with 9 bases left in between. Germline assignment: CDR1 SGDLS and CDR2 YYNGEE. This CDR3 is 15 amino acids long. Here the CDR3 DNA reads TGTGCCAGCAGCGTAGTAGCGGTGGGCACAGATACGCAGTATTTT. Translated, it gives CASSVVAVGTDTQYF.

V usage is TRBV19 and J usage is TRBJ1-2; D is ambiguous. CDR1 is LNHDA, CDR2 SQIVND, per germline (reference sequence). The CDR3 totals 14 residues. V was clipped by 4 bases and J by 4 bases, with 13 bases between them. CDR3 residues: CASSNSGAGYGYTF. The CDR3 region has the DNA TGTGCCAGTAGTAACAGTGGTGCAGGCTATGGCTACACCTTC.

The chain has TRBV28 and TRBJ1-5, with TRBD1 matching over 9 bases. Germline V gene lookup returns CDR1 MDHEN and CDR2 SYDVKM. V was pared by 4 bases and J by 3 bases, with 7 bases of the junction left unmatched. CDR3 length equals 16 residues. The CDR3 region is CASSSEQGALNQPQHF. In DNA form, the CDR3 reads TGTGCCAGCAGTTCCGAACAGGGGGCTCTCAATCAGCCCCAGCATTTT.

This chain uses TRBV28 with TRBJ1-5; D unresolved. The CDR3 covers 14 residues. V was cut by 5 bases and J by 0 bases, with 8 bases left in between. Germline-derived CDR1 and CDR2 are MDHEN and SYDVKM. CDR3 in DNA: TGTGCCAGCAGTCCCTCGAGTAGCAATCAGCCCCAGCATTTT. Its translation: CASSPSSSNQPQHF. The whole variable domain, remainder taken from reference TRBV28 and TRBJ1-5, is DVKVTQSSRYLVKRTGEKVFLECVQDMDHENMFWYRQDPGLGLRLIYFSYDVKMKEKGDIPEGYSVSREKKERFSLILESASTNQTSMYLCASSPSSSNQPQHFGDGTRLSIL.

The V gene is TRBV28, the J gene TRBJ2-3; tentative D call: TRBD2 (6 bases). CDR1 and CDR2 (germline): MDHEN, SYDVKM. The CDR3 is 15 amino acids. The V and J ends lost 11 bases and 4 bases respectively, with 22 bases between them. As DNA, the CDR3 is TGTGCCCACTGTCCCCAGGGAGGTAGGGCAGATACGCAGTATTTT. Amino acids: CAHCPQGGRADTQYF.

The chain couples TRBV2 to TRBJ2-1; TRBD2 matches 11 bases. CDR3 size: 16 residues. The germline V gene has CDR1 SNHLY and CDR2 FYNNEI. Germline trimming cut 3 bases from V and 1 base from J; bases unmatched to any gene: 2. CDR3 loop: CASSDGTSGSYNEQFF. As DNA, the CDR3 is TGTGCCAGCAGTGATGGGACTAGCGGATCCTACAATGAGCAGTTCTTC.

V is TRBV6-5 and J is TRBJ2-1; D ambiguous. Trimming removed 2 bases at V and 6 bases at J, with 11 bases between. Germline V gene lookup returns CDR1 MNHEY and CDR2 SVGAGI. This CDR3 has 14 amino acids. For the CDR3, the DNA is TGTGCCAGCAGTTACCTTGGGCGGTCCAATGAGCAGTTCTTC. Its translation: CASSYLGRSNEQFF.

Written as DNA, the CDR3 is TGTGCCAGCAGCTCCGGGACAGGGGGTGGCACAGATACGCAGTATTTT. Encoded protein: CASSSGTGGGTDTQYF. This chain connects TRBV13 to TRBJ2-3, with 11 bases that match TRBD1. Germline-derived CDR1 and CDR2 are PRHDT and FYEKMQ (reference sequence). V was clipped by 4 bases and J by 1 base; unmatched bases: 4. The CDR3 runs 16 residues. The whole variable domain, filled in from reference TRBV13 and TRBJ2-3, reads AAGVIQSPRHLIKEKRETATLKCYPIPRHDTVYWYQQGPGQDPQFLISFYEKMQSDKGSIPDRFSAQQFSDYHSELNMSSLELGDSALYFCASSSGTGGGTDTQYFGPGTRLTVL.

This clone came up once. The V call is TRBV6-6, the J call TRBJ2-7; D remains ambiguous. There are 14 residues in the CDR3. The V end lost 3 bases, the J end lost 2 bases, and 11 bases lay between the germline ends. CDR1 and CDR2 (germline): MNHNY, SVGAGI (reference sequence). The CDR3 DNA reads TGTGCCAGCAGTTATTCCGGGCCCACCTACGAGCAGTACTTC. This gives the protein CASSYSGPTYEQYF.

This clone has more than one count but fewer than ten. The CDR3: CASSYSTSGSTDTQYF. CDR3 sequence (DNA): TGTGCCAGCAGTTACTCGACTAGCGGGAGTACAGATACGCAGTATTTT. V is TRBV6-5 and J is TRBJ2-3; 12 bases fit TRBD2. The trim removed 0 bases at V and 3 bases at J, leaving 1 base unmatched. The CDR3 is made up of 16 amino acids. Germline V lookup: CDR1 MNHEY, CDR2 SVGAGI.

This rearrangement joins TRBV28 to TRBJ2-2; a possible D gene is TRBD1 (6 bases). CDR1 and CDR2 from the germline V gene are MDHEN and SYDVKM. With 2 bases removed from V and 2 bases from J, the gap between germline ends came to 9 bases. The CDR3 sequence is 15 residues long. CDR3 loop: CASSLRDINTGELFF. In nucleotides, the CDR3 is TGTGCCAGCAGTTTAAGGGACATTAACACCGGGGAGCTGTTTTTT. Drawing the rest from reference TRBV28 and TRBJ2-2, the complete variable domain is DVKVTQSSRYLVKRTGEKVFLECVQDMDHENMFWYRQDPGLGLRLIYFSYDVKMKEKGDIPEGYSVSREKKERFSLILESASTNQTSMYLCASSLRDINTGELFFGEGSRLTVL.

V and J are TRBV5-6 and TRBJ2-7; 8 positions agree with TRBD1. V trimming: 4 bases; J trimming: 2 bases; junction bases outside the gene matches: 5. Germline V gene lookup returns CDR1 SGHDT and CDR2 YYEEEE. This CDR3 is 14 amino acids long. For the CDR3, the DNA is TGTGCCAGCAGCGGGGGACAGGCCCCCTACGAGCAGTACTTC. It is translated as CASSGGQAPYEQYF. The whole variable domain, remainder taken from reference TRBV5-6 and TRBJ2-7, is DAGVTQSPTHLIKTRGQQVTLRCSPKSGHDTVSWYQQALGQGPQFIFQYYEEEERQRGNFPDRFSGHQFPNYSSELNVNALLLGDSALYLCASSGGQAPYEQYFGPGTRLTVT.

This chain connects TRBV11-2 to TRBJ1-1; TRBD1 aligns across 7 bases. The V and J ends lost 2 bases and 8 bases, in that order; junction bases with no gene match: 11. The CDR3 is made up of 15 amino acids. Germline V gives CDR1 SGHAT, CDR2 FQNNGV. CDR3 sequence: CASSLWAEGAEEAFF. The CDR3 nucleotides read TGTGCCAGCAGCTTATGGGCTGAGGGGGCGGAAGAAGCTTTCTTT.

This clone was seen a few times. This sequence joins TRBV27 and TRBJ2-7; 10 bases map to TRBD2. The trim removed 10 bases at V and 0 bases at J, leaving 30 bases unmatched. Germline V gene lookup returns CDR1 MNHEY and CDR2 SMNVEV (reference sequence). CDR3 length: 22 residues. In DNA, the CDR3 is TGTGCCACCAGACATATTAGAAGGGAGTGGGTACTAGCGGGACCTATCTCCTACGAGCAGTACTTC. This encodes CATRHIRREWVLAGPISYEQYF.

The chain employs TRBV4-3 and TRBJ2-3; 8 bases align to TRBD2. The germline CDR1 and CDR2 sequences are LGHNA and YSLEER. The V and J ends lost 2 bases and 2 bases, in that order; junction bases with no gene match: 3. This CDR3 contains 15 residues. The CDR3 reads CASSQFSGDTDTQYF. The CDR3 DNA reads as TGCGCCAGCAGCCAATTTAGCGGGGACACAGATACGCAGTATTTT.

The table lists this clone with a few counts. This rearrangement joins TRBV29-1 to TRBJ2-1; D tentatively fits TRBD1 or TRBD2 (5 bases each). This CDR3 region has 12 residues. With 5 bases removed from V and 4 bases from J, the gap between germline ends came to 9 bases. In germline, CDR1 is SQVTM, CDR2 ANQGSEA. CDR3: CSVKRGYNEQFF. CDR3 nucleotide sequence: TGCAGCGTTAAGAGGGGTTACAATGAGCAGTTCTTC.

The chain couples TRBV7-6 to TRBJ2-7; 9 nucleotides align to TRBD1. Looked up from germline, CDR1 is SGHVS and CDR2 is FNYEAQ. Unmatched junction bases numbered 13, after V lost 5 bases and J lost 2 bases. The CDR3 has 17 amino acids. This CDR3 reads CASSHMPVGDRAYEQYF. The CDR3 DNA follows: TGTGCCAGCAGCCATATGCCCGTCGGGGACAGGGCCTACGAGCAGTACTTC. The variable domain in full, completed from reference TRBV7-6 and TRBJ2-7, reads GAGVSQSPRYKVTKRGQDVALRCDPISGHVSLYWYRQALGQGPEFLTYFNYEAQQDKSGLPNDRFSAERPEGSISTLTIQRTEQRDSAMYRCASSHMPVGDRAYEQYFGPGTRLTVT.

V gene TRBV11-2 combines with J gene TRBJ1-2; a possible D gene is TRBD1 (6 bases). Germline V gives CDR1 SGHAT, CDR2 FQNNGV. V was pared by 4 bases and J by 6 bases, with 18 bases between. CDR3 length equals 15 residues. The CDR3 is CASSSGWGGQDGYTF. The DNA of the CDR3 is TGTGCCAGCAGCTCGGGCTGGGGGGGCCAAGATGGCTACACCTTC.

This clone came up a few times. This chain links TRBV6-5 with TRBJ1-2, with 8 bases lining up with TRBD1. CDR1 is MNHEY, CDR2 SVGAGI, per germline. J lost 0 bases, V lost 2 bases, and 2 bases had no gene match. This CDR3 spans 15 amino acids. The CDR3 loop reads CASSYVTGANYGYTF. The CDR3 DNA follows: TGTGCCAGCAGTTACGTGACAGGGGCTAACTATGGCTACACCTTC.

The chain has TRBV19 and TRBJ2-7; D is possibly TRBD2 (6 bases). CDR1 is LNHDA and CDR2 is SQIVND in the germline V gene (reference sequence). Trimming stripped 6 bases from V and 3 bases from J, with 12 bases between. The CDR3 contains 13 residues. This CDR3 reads CASRGRDFYEQYF. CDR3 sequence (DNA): TGTGCCAGTAGGGGCCGGGACTTCTACGAGCAGTACTTC.